This T cell receptor beta chain was captured in a study of T cells in localized non-small cell lung cancer. Profiling relied on immunoSEQ multiplex PCR, and the TCRdb table lists in-frame clones only, not all of them. In the table there are fewer than 20,000 clones, 83% of which are singletons. Study-wide results and limits: Uninvolved adjacent lung had more T cell clonality than any other tissue, topping tumor. Median detection of top 100 tumor clones in adjacent lung was about 52 clones.

V was pared by 1 base and J by 5 bases, with 11 bases between. Germline-derived CDR1 and CDR2 are SGHVS and FNYEAQ. This CDR3 comprises 14 residues. As concerns this clone: The antigen is undetermined.

Sequencing was performed on peripheral blood, taken before any cancer treatment. J is TRBJ2-5 and V is TRBV7-6; no reliable D call. This sequence was found in a male donor older than 55 with stage III lung adenocarcinoma. The DNA for the CDR3 is TGTGCCAGCAGCTTAGGTGGTCCTCGGGAGACCCAGTACTTC. Its protein product is CASSLGGPRETQYF.